These 29 T cell receptor beta chains were all obtained from the same sample, sequenced in a study of post-analysis software for immune sequencing data. The TCR beta cDNA libraries carried unique molecular identifiers. TCRdb reanalysed the PCR reads using MiXCR and keeps one entry per CDR3 protein. The data contain a few hundred thousand distinct CDR3 sequences, around 37% of them seen just once; the ten biggest clones take up 13%. Broader study findings: TRBV5-6, TRBV5-1 and TRBV20-1 were among about 5 TRBV segments more frequent in patients than controls.

These receptors are not linked to any known antigen. Source material: blood. The receptors were sampled from a girl aged 5-17 years with multiple sclerosis.

The J gene is TRBJ2-7, the V gene TRBV29-1; no clear D. V was shortened by 8 bases and J by 5 bases, with 10 bases between the two germline ends. The germline V gene has CDR1 SQVTM and CDR2 ANQGSEA. This CDR3 is 10 amino acids long. CDR3 coding DNA: TGCAGCTCAGCAAGGGACGAGCAGTACTTC. Its protein is CSSARDEQYF.

This clonotype was counted only a few times. V gene TRBV13 combines with J gene TRBJ2-7; 9 bases agree with TRBD1. V gave up 0 bases and J gave up 5 bases; unmatched junction bases: 8. This CDR3 is 16 amino acids long. CDR1 PRHDT and CDR2 FYEKMQ come from the germline V gene (reference sequence). The CDR3 bases are TGTGCCAGCAGCTTAGGTTGGGACAGGGCTATGGACGAGCAGTACTTC. Its protein product is CASSLGWDRAMDEQYF.

V and J are TRBV7-9 and TRBJ2-5; 8 nucleotides line up with TRBD1. Germline V gene data show CDR1 as SEHNR and CDR2 as FQNEAQ (reference sequence). V shed 5 bases, J shed 11 bases, and the junction held 16 bases outside the gene matches. The CDR3 covers 15 residues. The CDR3 DNA reads TGTGCCAGCAGCCCAGGGGGCAGGGGGAACAATGAGCAGTACTTC. This sequence encodes CASSPGGRGNNEQYF. Combining the CDR3 with reference TRBV7-9 and TRBJ2-5 gives the whole variable domain DTGVSQNPRHKITKRGQNVTFRCDPISEHNRLYWYRQTLGQGPEFLTYFQNEAQLEKSRLLSDRFSAERPKGSFSTLEIQRTEQGDSAMYLCASSPGGRGNNEQYFGPGTRLLVL.

In this sample, this clonotype turned up a few times. The V call is TRBV7-2, the J call TRBJ1-2; weak D call: TRBD1 (6 bases). This CDR3 spans 14 amino acids. With 0 bases removed from V and 8 bases from J, the gap between germline ends came to 13 bases. Germline V gene lookup returns CDR1 SGHTA and CDR2 FQGNSA. CDR3: CASSLAYTGNGYTF. The CDR3 region has the DNA TGTGCCAGCAGCTTAGCCTATACAGGGAACGGCTACACCTTC. The variable domain in full, completed from reference TRBV7-2 and TRBJ1-2, reads GAGVSQSPSNKVTEKGKDVELRCDPISGHTALYWYRQSLGQGLEFLIYFQGNSAPDKSGLPSDRFSAERTGGSVSTLTIQRTQQEDSAVYLCASSLAYTGNGYTFGSGTRLTVV.

This clonotype was seen more than once but under ten times. DNA of the CDR3: TGCAGTGCTAGAGATATCGAAGGGACGACTGAGACCTATGGCTACACCTTC. This sequence encodes CSARDIEGTTETYGYTF. This chain uses TRBV20-1 with TRBJ1-2; weak D call: TRBD1 (5 bases). The germline V and J ends were trimmed by 0 bases and 4 bases, with 21 bases remaining between them. CDR1 is DFQATT, CDR2 SNEGSKA, per germline (reference sequence). The CDR3 is made up of 17 amino acids.

This clonotype was counted between two and nine times. The chain uses TRBV12-3 or TRBV12-4 and TRBJ2-3; 10 bases are shared with TRBD2. This CDR3 has 14 residues. V dropped 6 bases and J dropped 6; count of bases not matched to a gene: 6. The CDR3 DNA is TGTGCCAGCAGGGAGCGGGGGGGCGGTGATACGCAGTATTTT. Its protein is CASRERGGGDTQYF.

The table lists this clonotype with a few counts. The chain uses TRBV4-1 and TRBJ2-4; D remains unclear. The DNA end favors TRBJ2-7, so the J call may be wrong. Germline V gene sequence: CDR1 MGHRA, CDR2 YSYEKL. The CDR3 runs to 15 residues. The CDR3 loop reads CASSHYPDLSYEQYF. The CDR3 DNA is TGCGCCAGCAGCCACTACCCAGACCTATCCTACGAGCAGTACTTC.

As DNA, the CDR3 is TGCGCCAGCAGCTTCGGACGAGCGGGAGTCATGGGGGAGACCCAGTACTTC. Protein sequence: CASSFGRAGVMGETQYF. This rearrangement joins TRBV5-1 to TRBJ2-5; TRBD2 matches at 8 bases. CDR1 is SGHRS and CDR2 is YFSETQ in the germline V gene. V shed 2 bases, J shed 5 bases, and the junction held 14 bases outside the gene matches. This CDR3 has 17 amino acids.

The chain joins TRBV28 to TRBJ2-1; D is unclear. Germline CDR1 is MDHEN and CDR2 is SYDVKM. The CDR3 contains 16 residues. Trimming pared 5 bases from V and 6 bases from J, leaving 20 bases between. The CDR3 protein is CASSEVRAGWFNEQFF. CDR3 in DNA: TGTGCCAGCAGTGAGGTTAGGGCAGGATGGTTCAATGAGCAGTTCTTC. Looking up the rest from reference TRBV28 and TRBJ2-1 gives the full variable domain: DVKVTQSSRYLVKRTGEKVFLECVQDMDHENMFWYRQDPGLGLRLIYFSYDVKMKEKGDIPEGYSVSREKKERFSLILESASTNQTSMYLCASSEVRAGWFNEQFFGPGTRLTVL.

This clonotype came up a few times. The chain employs TRBV27 and TRBJ1-2; no clear D gene. Germline CDR1 MNHEY, CDR2 SMNVEV (reference sequence). V shed 0 bases and J shed 4 bases, with 12 bases lying between them. The CDR3 runs to 15 residues. The CDR3 reads CASSLSGRVFYGYTF. Written as DNA, the CDR3 is TGTGCCAGCAGTTTATCGGGGAGGGTATTCTATGGCTACACCTTC.

This clonotype was found a few times. This chain connects TRBV30 to TRBJ2-1, with D unresolved. This CDR3 has 14 amino acids. Trimming shortened V by 2 bases and J by 1 base, and 9 bases separated the two germline ends. Per the germline V gene, CDR1 is GTSNPN and CDR2 is SVGIG (reference sequence). The CDR3 protein is CAWSSTGSYNEQFF. CDR3 sequence (DNA): TGTGCCTGGAGTTCGACTGGTTCCTACAATGAGCAGTTCTTC.

The J gene is TRBJ1-4, the V gene TRBV6-5, with D perhaps TRBD1 (6 bases). Germline loops: CDR1 MNHEY, CDR2 SVGAGI. The V end lost 3 bases, the J end lost 4 bases, and 12 bases lay between the germline ends. The length of the CDR3 is 15 residues. CDR3 nucleotides: TGTGCCAGCAGTTATGGGGGGCAGGGTAATGAAAAACTGTTTTTT. Protein product: CASSYGGQGNEKLFF.

This chain joins TRBV12-3 or TRBV12-4 and TRBJ2-7, with 11 nucleotides matching TRBD2. The CDR3 runs to 16 residues. V dropped 6 bases and J dropped 0; count of bases not matched to a gene: 7. CDR3 protein: CASSHLAGGDSYEQYF. CDR3 nucleotide sequence: TGTGCCAGCAGCCACTTAGCGGGAGGGGACTCCTACGAGCAGTACTTC.

This clonotype has a handful of counts. The V call is TRBV7-9, the J call TRBJ2-3; D call uncertain. The length of the CDR3 is 17 residues. Trimming took off 4 bases at V and 3 bases at J, with 20 bases between the two ends. Germline CDR1 SEHNR, CDR2 FQNEAQ (reference sequence). The CDR3 nucleotides are TGTGCCAGCAGCTCCCTCGCCCCGCCCAAACCGACAGATACGCAGTATTTT. The encoded protein is CASSSLAPPKPTDTQYF.

As to this clonotype: The junction differs from germline at one of its ends, possibly a read error. The rearrangement joins TRBV6-6 to TRBJ1-2, with TRBD1 as a possible D gene (5 bases). The CDR3 totals 13 residues. CDR1 is MNHNY and CDR2 is SVGAGI in the germline V gene (reference sequence). The CDR3 protein is CAGSYGGGAGYTF. As DNA, the CDR3 is TGTGCCGGCAGTTACGGGGGAGGGGCCGGCTACACCTTC.

V and J are TRBV7-9 and TRBJ2-1, with no clear D. V was clipped by 1 base and J by 8 bases, with 15 bases between them. CDR1 is SEHNR, CDR2 FQNEAQ, per germline (reference sequence). This CDR3 is 15 amino acids long. Here the CDR3 reads CASSLDWTEIDEQFF. DNA of the CDR3: TGTGCCAGCAGCTTAGACTGGACGGAAATCGATGAGCAGTTCTTC.

V and J are TRBV24-1 and TRBJ1-1; 7 nucleotides match TRBD1. Germline CDR1 KGHDR, CDR2 SFDVKD. V lost 4 bases and J lost 1; bases outside the gene matches: 5. The CDR3 extends over 15 amino acids. The CDR3 loop reads CATSETGAPNTEAFF. The CDR3 DNA sequence: TGTGCCACCAGTGAAACAGGGGCGCCGAACACTGAAGCTTTCTTT.

This clonotype was seen a few times. The genes are TRBV7-9 and TRBJ2-5; 7 nucleotides align to TRBD2. Germline CDR1 is SEHNR and CDR2 is FQNEAQ (reference sequence). Losses at the gene ends were 3 bases for V and 2 bases for J; bases not matched to a gene: 6. CDR3 length: 15 amino acids. The CDR3 loop reads CASSFSMRGQETQYF. Here the CDR3 DNA reads TGTGCCAGCAGCTTCAGTATGCGGGGGCAAGAGACCCAGTACTTC.

The CDR3 nucleotides are TGTGCCAGCAGTCCAAATCCCTCCTACGAGCAGTACTTC. This encodes CASSPNPSYEQYF. The rearrangement links TRBV7-2 to TRBJ2-7; no firm D call. Germline loops: CDR1 SGHTA, CDR2 FQGNSA. Trimming took 6 bases from V and 0 from J, leaving 9 bases between them. The CDR3 loop spans 13 amino acids.

This clonotype has just a few counts. The gene calls are TRBV2 and TRBJ1-5; TRBD1 agrees at 11 bases. After removal of 4 bases from V and 9 bases from J, the junction contained 5 bases not matched to a gene. The germline V gene encodes CDR1 SNHLY and CDR2 FYNNEI. The length of the CDR3 is 14 residues. CDR3 DNA sequence: TGTGCCAGCAGTGCGGACAGGGGGCCGGGGCCCCAGCATTTT. It encodes CASSADRGPGPQHF.

The chain recombines TRBV24-1 with TRBJ2-7; possibly TRBD1 or TRBD2 for D (5 bases each). The CDR3 contains 15 residues. Per the germline V gene, CDR1 is KGHDR and CDR2 is SFDVKD. V dropped 3 bases and J dropped 0 bases, with 11 bases sitting between them. DNA of the CDR3: TGTGCCACCAGTGATCTTCGGGGCAGCTCCTACGAGCAGTACTTC. Translated: CATSDLRGSSYEQYF.

Of note for this clonotype: A read error may account for a junction end that differs from germline. The chain carries TRBV6-2 or TRBV6-3 and TRBJ2-2; D uncertain. This CDR3 comprises 14 residues. Germline loops: CDR1 MNHEY, CDR2 SVGEGT. This chain's CDR3 is CASSYSRNTGELFF. Written as DNA, the CDR3 is TGTGCCAGCAGTTACTCCAGAAACACTGGGGAGCTGTTTTTT.

This rearrangement joins TRBV7-2 to TRBJ2-4; 7 bases line up with TRBD1. The J call may be incorrect, as the DNA end agrees better with TRBJ2-5. Germline lookup yields CDR1 SGHTA and CDR2 FQGNSA. CDR3 size: 13 residues. The CDR3 spells CASSYGTDETQYF. The CDR3 bases are TGTGCCAGCAGCTACGGGACAGACGAGACCCAGTACTTC.

This clonotype was seen only a few times. The chain employs TRBV11-1 and TRBJ2-5; D unresolved. Germline CDR1 reads SGHAT; CDR2 reads FQDESV (reference sequence). The CDR3 loop spans 13 amino acids. V was pared by 5 bases and J by 1 base, with 8 bases between. The CDR3 DNA reads TGTGCCAGCAGCCCACGATTCCAAGAGACCCAGTACTTC. Its translation is CASSPRFQETQYF. Filled out from reference TRBV11-1 and TRBJ2-5, the complete variable domain reads EAEVAQSPRYKITEKSQAVAFWCDPISGHATLYWYRQILGQGPELLVQFQDESVVDDSQLPKDRFSAERLKGVDSTLKIQPAELGDSAMYLCASSPRFQETQYFGPGTRLLVL.

The table lists this clonotype with a few counts. This sequence joins TRBV20-1 and TRBJ2-1, with unresolved D. CDR3 length equals 14 residues. Trimming took 5 bases from V and 1 from J, leaving 12 bases between them. Germline-derived CDR1 and CDR2 are DFQATT and SNEGSKA (reference sequence). CDR3 sequence: CSAGSTGSYNEQFF. DNA for the CDR3: TGCAGTGCTGGATCTACCGGGTCCTACAATGAGCAGTTCTTC.

This clonotype was seen only a few times. The chain carries TRBV29-1 and TRBJ2-7; tentatively, D is TRBD1 (6 bases). In germline, CDR1 is SQVTM, CDR2 ANQGSEA. Trimming removed 4 bases at V and 2 bases at J, with 12 bases between. This CDR3 spans 13 amino acids. CDR3 sequence: CSVVSGATYEQYF. The DNA for the CDR3 is TGCAGCGTTGTGTCAGGGGCAACCTACGAGCAGTACTTC.

This clonotype was found a few times. The chain is built from TRBV6-5 and TRBJ1-2; D is perhaps TRBD1 (5 bases). Trimming pared 6 bases from V and 6 bases from J, leaving 14 bases between. CDR1 MNHEY and CDR2 SVGAGI come from the germline V gene. This CDR3 is built from 13 residues. For the CDR3, the DNA is TGTGCCAGCAGAGACGACAGCCAAAATGGCTACACCTTC. It codes for CASRDDSQNGYTF.

The chain links TRBV27 to TRBJ2-7; D possibly corresponds to TRBD2 (5 bases). V shed 4 bases and J shed 7 bases, with 8 bases lying between them. CDR1 and CDR2 from the germline V gene are MNHEY and SMNVEV (reference sequence). This CDR3 region has 11 residues. CDR3 sequence reads: CASSSRGEQYF. CDR3 DNA: TGTGCCAGCAGTTCCAGAGGGGAGCAGTACTTC.

The rearrangement uses TRBV12-3 or TRBV12-4 and TRBJ2-5; weak D call: TRBD1 (6 bases). The CDR3 has 15 amino acids. Trimming cost V 3 bases and J 5 bases, with 16 bases left between them. The CDR3 protein is CASSLTGRELETQYF. In DNA, the CDR3 is TGTGCCAGCAGTTTGACAGGAAGAGAGCTCGAGACCCAGTACTTC.